This entry concerns a single TCR beta chain. The source of the sample is a study of blood T cell repertoires in COVID-19. Across the study: Both acute and convalescent COVID-19 samples were obtained from the United States, Italy and Spain.

Enrollees, about 18 to 89 years old, lived in 24 US areas. In the original processing: Nucleated cell number was recorded as an estimate derived from reference gene primer amplification. The table came from immunoSEQ multiplex PCR; TCRdb's copy has only in-frame clones and leaves some out. Clone size and the V and J calls come from that table; the DNA yielded D and trimming. Of 200,000 to 300,000 clones in the sample, 75% to 90% were seen once. Per germline, CDR1 MGHRA and CDR2 YSYEKL. This CDR3 spans 17 amino acids. Trimming took 2 bases from V and 2 from J, leaving 18 bases between them. What was sequenced was PBMCs or T cells enriched from blood (not recorded which). This receptor was obtained from a woman aged 40 to 50 who had been exposed to COVID-19. This chain joins TRBV4-1 and TRBJ1-2; D may be TRBD1 (6 bases). The CDR3 protein is CASSQPTKDRLNYGYTF. The CDR3 nucleotides are TGCGCCAGCAGCCAACCCACGAAGGACAGATTAAACTATGGCTACACCTTC.